This TCR beta chain emerged from a study of T-cell reconstitution after alpha-beta-depleted transplantation in children. Worth noting for this clonotype: Antigen: not known. At one end, the junction sequence differs from germline, possibly due to a read error.

For TCRbeta, the library was prepared with unique molecular identifiers. Using its own MiXCR run on the PCR reads, TCRdb lists one record per CDR3 protein. Altogether roughly 300,000 distinct CDR3 sequences are present, 11% being singletons, with the ten largest covering around 20%. In germline, CDR1 is LNHDA, CDR2 SQIVND (reference sequence). The CDR3 loop spans 13 amino acids. The study's findings and limits: Where alpha-beta T cells came from about two months after transplant was reportedly several hundred expanded graft clones. Counts and diversity of T cells one year after transplant came mostly from newly produced T cells.

The receptor was derived from a male patient under 10 years old who had a stem cell transplant for chronic granulomatous disease, so the T cells may come from the graft donor. This material consisted of peripheral blood, taken 180 days after TCRalphabeta/CD19-depleted stem cell transplant. The rearrangement uses TRBV19 and TRBJ2-7, with 8 bases aligning to TRBD2. As DNA, the CDR3 is TGTGCCAGTAGCGGGAGGGCCTCCCACGAGCAGTACTTC. Its translation is CASSGRASHEQYF.